This T cell receptor beta chain was identified during a study of cytomegalovirus exposure and HLA in healthy donors. Primers for the PCR totalled 60 Vbeta and 13 Jbeta. Repertoires were generated with immunoSEQ multiplex PCR, while TCRdb's copy carries only in-frame clones and drops some. The profile shows more than 75,000 clones, less than 80% of them singletons. This CDR3 comprises 13 residues. CDR1 and CDR2 (germline): SGHTA, FQGNSA. Trimming took 4 bases from V and 6 from J, leaving 9 bases between them. Sequenced input: PBMCs. This clonotype originated in a man aged 30 to 45 in good health and CMV-seronegative. The chain uses TRBV7-2 and TRBJ2-2, with TRBD1 as a possible D gene (5 bases). In DNA, the CDR3 is TGTGCCAGCAGCTCACAGGCGCCCGGGGAGCTGTTTTTT. Protein product: CASSSQAPGELFF.